The entry below gives a single TCR beta chain sequence along with its context. Its antigen is unidentified. The data stem from a study of T cell clones after liver transplantation. Study-level points and caveats: Migration into the graft, not deletion, may explain lost graft donor-reactive T cells.

TCRdb's table, derived via immunoSEQ multiplex PCR, lists solely in-frame clones and lacks some. The sample includes 6,200 or so clones, 70% to 80% of them seen just once. V shed 6 bases and J shed 6 bases, with 11 bases lying between them. Per the germline V gene, CDR1 is MNHEY and CDR2 is SVGAGI. The length of the CDR3 is 12 residues. The chain combines TRBV6-5 with TRBJ1-1, with a weak D call TRBD1 (5 bases). This TCR was recovered from a human patient who received a liver transplant. A subset of T cells may come from the graft donor. The input for sequencing was CD8+ T cells from blood, taken 46 months after liver transplant. CDR3 in DNA: TGTGCCAGCAGGTCAGGGATTTCTGAAGCTTTCTTT. Translation: CASRSGISEAFF.